The 30 T cell receptor beta chains presented below share a single source sample, sequenced in a study of T cells in Graves' hyperthyroidism and ophthalmopathy. Amplification of TCR beta CDR3 regions used RNA as the template. Researchers ran a first-round RT-PCR on the TCR CDR3 using the HTBI primer set. TCRdb reanalysed the multiplex PCR reads using MiXCR and keeps one entry per CDR3 protein. The sample yields some 650,000 distinct CDR3 sequences, approximately 15% seen once. Sequencing was performed on blood. These TCRs come from a woman aged 35 to 49 with Graves' ophthalmopathy.

This clonotype has at least ten counts. The J gene is TRBJ2-3, the V gene TRBV5-5; 12 bases are a match to TRBD2. Germline V lookup: CDR1 SGHKS, CDR2 YYEKEE (reference sequence). Trimming took 0 bases from V and 4 from J; bases not matched to a gene: 0. The CDR3 runs 15 residues. Here the CDR3 DNA reads TGTGCCAGCAGCTTGGCTAGCGGGGGGGCAGATACGCAGTATTTT. It yields the protein CASSLASGGADTQYF.

This clonotype was counted ten times or more. The chain recombines TRBV28 with TRBJ2-5, with no clear D. The CDR3 length is 14 residues. V lost 4 bases and J lost 3, with 12 bases in between. Germline CDR1 and CDR2: MDHEN and SYDVKM. The DNA for the CDR3 is TGTGCCAGCAGTTACTACAGACGAGAAGAGACCCAGTACTTC. Translation: CASSYYRREETQYF. Variable domain in full (rest from reference TRBV28 and TRBJ2-5): DVKVTQSSRYLVKRTGEKVFLECVQDMDHENMFWYRQDPGLGLRLIYFSYDVKMKEKGDIPEGYSVSREKKERFSLILESASTNQTSMYLCASSYYRREETQYFGPGTRLLVL.

In this sample, this clonotype turned up a few times. The chain has TRBV20-1 and TRBJ2-1; 14 positions agree with TRBD2. From germline, CDR1 is DFQATT and CDR2 SNEGSKA (reference sequence). There are 19 residues in the CDR3. After removal of 3 bases from V and 6 bases from J, the junction contained 16 bases not matched to a gene. DNA of the CDR3: TGCAGTGCTAGGGGTGGAGGGACTAGCGGGAGAGTTCTCGGCAATGAGCAGTTCTTC. Its translation: CSARGGGTSGRVLGNEQFF.

The chain joins TRBV11-1 to TRBJ1-6, with 10 bases aligning to TRBD1. With V trimmed by 5 bases and J by 7 bases, 5 bases remained unmatched. Per the germline V gene, CDR1 is SGHAT and CDR2 is FQDESV (reference sequence). The CDR3 runs to 15 residues. CDR3 coding DNA: TGTGCCAGCAGCCCCAGACAGGGGGCAAATTCACCCCTCCACTTT. Translated, it gives CASSPRQGANSPLHF.

The V gene is TRBV4-2, the J gene TRBJ2-2, with no clear D. The CDR3 contains 12 residues. CDR1 LGHNA and CDR2 YNFKEQ come from the germline V gene. Trimming removed 1 base from V and 7 bases from J, with 4 bases in between. The CDR3 protein is CASSQGGGELFF. CDR3 coding DNA: TGTGCCAGCAGCCAAGGCGGCGGGGAGCTGTTTTTT.

This clonotype was picked up many times. The chain is built from TRBV11-2 and TRBJ2-1, with D perhaps TRBD2 (6 bases). Per the germline V gene, CDR1 is SGHAT and CDR2 is FQNNGV. Trimming removed 4 bases at V and 2 bases at J, with 12 bases between. The CDR3 consists of 15 residues. The CDR3 DNA is TGTGCCAGCAGCTCGGACTACTCTGCCTACAATGAGCAGTTCTTC. Its protein product is CASSSDYSAYNEQFF.

The rearrangement uses TRBV30 and TRBJ1-1, with a weak D call TRBD1 (6 bases). V lost 5 bases and J lost 5, with 18 bases in between. This CDR3 comprises 14 residues. The V gene's germline CDR1 is GTSNPN and CDR2 SVGIG (reference sequence). The CDR3 sequence is CAWEQGPSDTEAFF. CDR3 coding DNA: TGTGCCTGGGAACAGGGCCCAAGTGATACTGAAGCTTTCTTT.

This clonotype was found a few times. V gene TRBV7-9 combines with J gene TRBJ2-1, with 10 bases aligning to TRBD2. The CDR3 runs 18 residues. Trimming removed 1 base from V and 7 bases from J; junction bases left unmatched: 13. Germline CDR1 and CDR2: SEHNR and FQNEAQ (reference sequence). The CDR3 region has the DNA TGTGCCAGCAGCTTAGGGGGGTCTAGCGGGAGACGTAGGAATGAGCAGTTCTTC. As protein: CASSLGGSSGRRRNEQFF.

This clonotype was seen many times. The CDR3 coding sequence is TGTGCCAGCAGCCTAACCGGGACATACAATGGCTACACCTTC. Protein sequence: CASSLTGTYNGYTF. V gene TRBV7-8 combines with J gene TRBJ1-2, with a tentative D call TRBD1 (6 bases). Germline CDR1 reads SGHVS; CDR2 reads FQNEAQ. CDR3 length equals 14 residues. V was cut by 5 bases and J by 6 bases, with 16 bases left in between.

This clonotype was observed a handful of times. This chain links TRBV6-1 with TRBJ2-2, with D tentatively TRBD2 (7 bases). The CDR3 loop spans 15 amino acids. Looked up from germline, CDR1 is MNHNS and CDR2 is SASEGT. The V gene lost 3 bases and the J gene lost 5 bases, with 13 bases spanning the gap. In DNA, the CDR3 is TGTGCCAGCAGTGATGGGGGGGCGCGGACCGGGGAGCTGTTTTTT. Its protein is CASSDGGARTGELFF.

To note about this clonotype: A much larger clonotype is one base distant, so this may be a read error. The conserved phenylalanine or tryptophan normally closing the CDR3 is absent here, so this likely arose from a read error. The gene calls are TRBV5-1 and TRBJ2-1; possibly TRBD2 for D (6 bases). Germline values: CDR1 SGHRS, CDR2 YFSETQ. V lost 1 base to trimming and J lost 6 bases, with 11 bases between them. The CDR3 is 14 amino acids. The CDR3 loop is CASSLSGRANEQFL. The CDR3 DNA sequence: TGCGCCAGCAGCTTGAGCGGGCGAGCCAATGAGCAGTTCCTC.

A few counts support this clonotype. V and J are TRBV5-1 and TRBJ1-2, with D hard to call. This CDR3 is 13 amino acids long. Deletions cut 0 bases from V and 3 bases from J, with 6 bases between. Germline values: CDR1 SGHRS, CDR2 YFSETQ. CDR3 nucleotides: TGCGCCAGCAGCTTGGTTGGGGACTATGGCTACACCTTC. Encoded protein: CASSLVGDYGYTF. Supplemented by reference TRBV5-1 and TRBJ1-2, the full variable domain reads KAGVTQTPRYLIKTRGQQVTLSCSPISGHRSVSWYQQTPGQGLQFLFEYFSETQRNKGNFPGRFSGRQFSNSRSEMNVSTLELGDSALYLCASSLVGDYGYTFGSGTRLTVV.

V is TRBV5-4 and J is TRBJ2-7; 9 bases map to TRBD1. The CDR3 sequence is 15 residues long. The germline CDR1 and CDR2 sequences are SGHNT and YYREEE (reference sequence). J lost 6 bases, V lost 0 bases, and 7 bases had no gene match. CDR3 sequence: CASSLVGQGEAEQYF. The CDR3, as DNA: TGTGCCAGCAGCTTGGTGGGACAGGGAGAAGCCGAGCAGTACTTC. Looking up the rest from reference TRBV5-4 and TRBJ2-7 gives the full variable domain: ETGVTQSPTHLIKTRGQQVTLRCSSQSGHNTVSWYQQALGQGPQFIFQYYREEENGRGNFPPRFSGLQFPNYSSELNVNALELDDSALYLCASSLVGQGEAEQYFGPGTRLTVT.

The sample holds many counts of this clonotype. The V gene is TRBV28, the J gene TRBJ2-1; TRBD2 matches 9 bases. Germline V gene sequence: CDR1 MDHEN, CDR2 SYDVKM. V lost 0 bases to trimming and J lost 7 bases; unmatched junction nucleotides: 4. This CDR3 is built from 15 residues. For the CDR3, the DNA is TGTGCCAGCAGTTTATGGAGCGGGGGGCTAAATGAGCAGTTCTTC. Translation: CASSLWSGGLNEQFF.

The table lists this clonotype with many counts. The chain combines TRBV6-1 with TRBJ2-7; 10 positions match TRBD2. Germline lookup yields CDR1 MNHNS and CDR2 SASEGT. CDR3 length: 15 residues. After removal of 6 bases from V and 2 bases from J, the junction contained 7 bases not matched to a gene. CDR3 region: CASRTPGLAAYEQYF. CDR3 in DNA: TGTGCCAGCAGAACCCCAGGACTAGCGGCCTACGAGCAGTACTTC.

This clonotype was counted at least ten times. The chain couples TRBV20-1 to TRBJ2-2, with 8 bases identical to TRBD2. Germline CDR1 DFQATT, CDR2 SNEGSKA (reference sequence). This CDR3 contains 15 residues. J was trimmed by 3 bases and V by 3 bases; bases with no gene match: 6. The DNA of the CDR3 is TGCAGTGCTAGGGAAGCGGGAGTTGACACCGGGGAGCTGTTTTTT. Translation: CSAREAGVDTGELFF.

This clonotype was seen more than once but under ten times. The rearrangement links TRBV5-5 to TRBJ2-7; D remains ambiguous. The V gene's germline CDR1 is SGHKS and CDR2 YYEKEE (reference sequence). The CDR3 covers 14 residues. V lost 4 bases, J lost 1 base, and 12 bases lay in between. The CDR3 is CASSPWSESYEQYF. CDR3 sequence (DNA): TGTGCCAGCAGCCCCTGGTCGGAGTCCTACGAGCAGTACTTC.

This clonotype was seen at least ten times. The V call is TRBV20-1, the J call TRBJ2-1; the match to TRBD2 covers 7 bases. V lost 6 bases to trimming and J lost 1 base; unmatched junction nucleotides: 9. The CDR3 length is 15 residues. CDR1 DFQATT and CDR2 SNEGSKA come from the germline V gene (reference sequence). CDR3 sequence reads: CSAQAWGGSYNEQFF. Written as DNA, the CDR3 is TGCAGTGCCCAGGCCTGGGGGGGGTCCTACAATGAGCAGTTCTTC.

This clonotype came up a few times. The chain is built from TRBV4-2 and TRBJ2-1; D may correspond to TRBD1 or TRBD2 (5 bases each). The V gene lost 0 bases and the J gene lost 2 bases, with 8 bases spanning the gap. This CDR3 region has 15 residues. The germline V gene has CDR1 LGHNA and CDR2 YNFKEQ. The CDR3 reads CASSQDRDPYNEQFF. Here the CDR3 DNA reads TGTGCCAGCAGCCAAGACCGGGACCCCTACAATGAGCAGTTCTTC.

The genes are TRBV6-2 or TRBV6-3 and TRBJ1-3, with D possibly TRBD1 on 5 matching bases. Trimming left V 1 base short and J 0 bases short, with 10 bases between. The CDR3 is 16 residues long. Germline V gene lookup returns CDR1 MNHEY and CDR2 SVGEGT. The CDR3 region is CASSYYTGSSGNTIYF. The CDR3 nucleotides are TGTGCCAGCAGTTACTATACAGGAAGCTCTGGAAACACCATATATTTT.

The table lists this clonotype with many counts. CDR3 DNA sequence: TGTGCCAGCAGTTTATGGCAGGGGGCACTGGACGAGCAGTACTTC. It specifies CASSLWQGALDEQYF. The genes are TRBV28 and TRBJ2-7, with 8 nucleotides matching TRBD1. Germline V CDR1 and CDR2: MDHEN, SYDVKM. The V and J ends lost 0 bases and 5 bases, in that order; junction bases with no gene match: 6. CDR3 length: 15 residues.

The chain combines TRBV2 with TRBJ2-3; 8 positions match TRBD2. The trim removed 4 bases at V and 1 base at J, leaving 4 bases unmatched. CDR3 length: 15 residues. Germline values: CDR1 SNHLY, CDR2 FYNNEI. The CDR3 loop reads CASSAPGLGTDTQYF. The DNA of the CDR3 is TGTGCCAGCAGTGCCCCGGGACTAGGCACAGATACGCAGTATTTT.

This clonotype was counted only a few times. V gene TRBV2 combines with J gene TRBJ1-2, with TRBD1 identical over 11 bases. J lost 4 bases, V lost 6 bases, and 7 bases had no gene match. The CDR3 extends over 15 amino acids. Germline V gene data show CDR1 as SNHLY and CDR2 as FYNNEI. Written as DNA, the CDR3 is TGTGCCAGCAGCGCGGGGACAGGGGGTCTCTATGGCTACACCTTC. Translation gives CASSAGTGGLYGYTF.

The chain employs TRBV20-1 and TRBJ2-1, with TRBD2 matching 8 bases. V lost 3 bases and J lost 8; bases outside the gene matches: 12. Germline values: CDR1 DFQATT, CDR2 SNEGSKA (reference sequence). This CDR3 contains 15 residues. Here the CDR3 reads CSASNPTSAVYEQFF. The CDR3 nucleotides read TGCAGTGCTAGTAATCCGACTAGCGCCGTGTATGAGCAGTTCTTC.

In the case of this clonotype: Just one base apart from a much larger clone, this may be a read error. CDR3 sequence: CASRPRGHIGTQYF. The CDR3 DNA reads TGTGCCAGCCGTCCCCGGGGACACATCGGGACCCAGTACTTC. The chain employs TRBV12-3 or TRBV12-4 and TRBJ2-5, with D perhaps TRBD1 (6 bases). The CDR3 covers 14 residues. Deletions cut 8 bases from V and 7 bases from J, with 20 bases between.

The chain uses TRBV2 and TRBJ2-2, with a tentative D call TRBD2 (6 bases). Germline assignment: CDR1 SNHLY and CDR2 FYNNEI. V was trimmed by 8 bases and J by 3 bases, leaving 16 bases between them. The CDR3 spans 15 residues. The CDR3 DNA reads TGTGCCAGCTCAGCCTTTGGCGGGGACACCGGGGAGCTGTTTTTT. Protein product: CASSAFGGDTGELFF.

At least ten counts were recorded for this clonotype. The chain combines TRBV20-1 with TRBJ2-3, with 8 bases lining up with TRBD1. V shed 1 base and J 3 bases; nucleotides not matched to a gene: 3. CDR3 length equals 14 residues. Germline V gene lookup returns CDR1 DFQATT and CDR2 SNEGSKA (reference sequence). This chain's CDR3 is CSARGDRRTDTQYF. CDR3 sequence (DNA): TGCAGTGCTAGAGGGGACAGGAGGACAGATACGCAGTATTTT.

This clonotype has ten or more counts. V is TRBV27 and J is TRBJ2-5, with D uncertain. In germline, CDR1 is MNHEY, CDR2 SMNVEV (reference sequence). V dropped 7 bases and J dropped 1 base, with 16 bases sitting between them. This CDR3 is 15 amino acids long. The CDR3 bases are TGTGCCAGCAAGTCAAACCGGTTGCCCCAAGAGACCCAGTACTTC. Its translation is CASKSNRLPQETQYF.

Only a few counts were recorded for this clonotype. The chain has TRBV19 and TRBJ1-2; the match to TRBD1 covers 8 bases. The V segment lost 6 bases and the J segment 4 bases; nucleotides outside the gene matches: 7. This CDR3 is built from 14 residues. CDR1 and CDR2 from the germline V gene are LNHDA and SQIVND (reference sequence). CDR3 in DNA: TGTGCCAGTAGCTCCACAGGGGGATCCTATGGCTACACCTTC. Translated, it gives CASSSTGGSYGYTF.

This clonotype showed up many times. This chain uses TRBV20-1 with TRBJ2-3; D unclear. Trimming took 5 bases from V and 0 from J, leaving 18 bases between them. The CDR3 consists of 16 residues. Per the germline V gene, CDR1 is DFQATT and CDR2 is SNEGSKA (reference sequence). The CDR3 sequence is CSAQTGSGQSTDTQYF. The CDR3 DNA sequence: TGCAGTGCTCAAACGGGTTCGGGCCAGAGCACAGATACGCAGTATTTT.